Below are 27 T cell receptor beta chains sequenced from a single sample in a study of CD8 T cells in Susac syndrome. An input of about 0.5 to 1 ug of RNA was subjected to reverse transcription using random hexamers. TCRdb re-analysed the immunoSEQ multiplex PCR reads in MiXCR, keeping a single row per CDR3 protein. The table records 150,000 to 180,000 distinct CDR3 sequences, roughly 95% of them present only once. What was sequenced was CD8+ T cells from PBMCs. These receptors all stem from a human donor with multiple sclerosis.

The V call is TRBV3-1, the J call TRBJ2-5, with TRBD2 identical over 11 bases. The CDR3 contains 15 residues. Germline values: CDR1 LGHDT, CDR2 YNNKEL (reference sequence). Unmatched junction bases numbered 0, after V lost 1 base and J lost 2 bases. CDR3 DNA: TGTGCCAGCAGCCAAGCTAGCGGGGGGCAAGAGACCCAGTACTTC. Translating it yields CASSQASGGQETQYF.

The chain combines TRBV2 with TRBJ2-3; tentative D call: TRBD2 (7 bases). This CDR3 has 11 residues. Germline CDR1 reads SNHLY; CDR2 reads FYNNEI. Trimming left V 6 bases short and J 13 bases short, with 14 bases between. The CDR3 loop is CASRGGGAKYF. The CDR3, as DNA: TGTGCCAGCAGAGGAGGGGGGGCCAAGTATTTT. The variable domain in full, completed from reference TRBV2 and TRBJ2-3, reads EPEVTQTPSHQVTQMGQEVILRCVPISNHLYFYWYRQILGQKVEFLVSFYNNEISEKSEIFDDQFSVERPDGSNFTLKIRSTKLEDSAMYFCASRGGGAKYFGPGTRLTVL.

The chain employs TRBV3-1 and TRBJ2-3; 7 positions match TRBD2. The CDR3 totals 18 residues. Germline V gene data show CDR1 as LGHDT and CDR2 as YNNKEL (reference sequence). J lost 2 bases, V lost 0 bases, and 11 bases had no gene match. The CDR3 loop reads CASSQDNRLARPTDTQYF. CDR3 in DNA: TGTGCCAGCAGCCAAGATAATAGACTAGCCAGACCCACAGATACGCAGTATTTT.

V and J are TRBV4-1 and TRBJ1-6; D unresolved. The CDR3 length is 16 residues. Between the trimmed V and J ends, which lost 2 bases and 5 bases, there was a span of 13 bases. Germline-derived CDR1 and CDR2 are MGHRA and YSYEKL. CDR3 DNA sequence: TGCGCCAGCAGCCAATTGATGACAAGAGATAATTCACCCCTCCACTTT. This encodes CASSQLMTRDNSPLHF.

The count of this clonotype is one. The rearrangement joins TRBV2 to TRBJ2-6, with 7 bases identical to TRBD1. The CDR3 contains 14 residues. Trimming at V came to 4 bases and at J to 10 bases, leaving 7 bases not matched to a gene. Germline V CDR1 and CDR2: SNHLY, FYNNEI. CDR3: CASSGNRGENVLTF. In nucleotides, the CDR3 is TGTGCCAGCAGTGGGAACAGGGGAGAGAACGTCCTGACTTTC.

This chain joins TRBV23-1 and TRBJ1-1; unclear D gene. TRBV23-1 is annotated as an ORF whose role is uncertain. V lost 3 bases, J lost 0 bases, and 17 bases lay in between. CDR3 length equals 17 residues. The CDR3 is CASSQPPAGWMNTEAFF. The CDR3 bases are TGCGCCAGCAGTCAGCCCCCGGCGGGGTGGATGAACACTGAAGCTTTCTTT.

The J gene is TRBJ1-2, the V gene TRBV27, with 10 positions matching TRBD1. This CDR3 has 14 residues. The germline V gene has CDR1 MNHEY and CDR2 SMNVEV (reference sequence). Unmatched junction bases numbered 1, after V lost 6 bases and J lost 0 bases. CDR3 protein: CASRGTGANYGYTF. In DNA, the CDR3 is TGTGCCAGCAGGGGGACAGGGGCTAACTATGGCTACACCTTC.

The chain links TRBV20-1 to TRBJ1-6; D might be TRBD1 (6 bases). There are 14 residues in the CDR3. Per the germline V gene, CDR1 is DFQATT and CDR2 is SNEGSKA (reference sequence). V was trimmed by 5 bases and J by 10 bases, leaving 18 bases between them. DNA for the CDR3: TGCAGTGCTGAAGGGGGGGAGGTGCCCTCACCCCTCCACTTT. It yields the protein CSAEGGEVPSPLHF.

V gene TRBV7-3 combines with J gene TRBJ2-1; a weak D match, TRBD2 (6 bases). V was shortened by 4 bases and J by 0 bases, with 10 bases between the two germline ends. CDR3 length: 15 amino acids. The V gene's germline CDR1 is SGHTA and CDR2 FQGTGA. The CDR3 nucleotides are TGTGCCAGCAGCTCGGGACTTAGCTCCTACAATGAGCAGTTCTTC. It specifies CASSSGLSSYNEQFF.

The chain uses TRBV13 and TRBJ2-1, with a weak D call TRBD2 (6 bases). The CDR3 sequence is 14 residues long. The V end lost 0 bases, the J end lost 7 bases, and 10 bases lay between the germline ends. Germline V gives CDR1 PRHDT, CDR2 FYEKMQ (reference sequence). The CDR3 reads CASSLGLARNEQFF. The CDR3 DNA reads TGTGCCAGCAGCTTAGGCCTAGCGAGGAATGAGCAGTTCTTC.

This rearrangement joins TRBV13 to TRBJ2-5; D is uncertain. The V end was cut by 5 bases, the J end by 6 bases, with 10 bases between. The CDR3 covers 12 residues. Germline V gives CDR1 PRHDT, CDR2 FYEKMQ (reference sequence). This CDR3 reads CASSLDGKTQYF. In nucleotides, the CDR3 is TGTGCCAGCAGCCTTGATGGGAAGACCCAGTACTTC.

The rearrangement uses TRBV7-9 and TRBJ1-5; D gene ambiguous. CDR3 length: 12 residues. The V gene's germline CDR1 is SEHNR and CDR2 FQNEAQ (reference sequence). V was clipped by 2 bases and J by 4 bases, with 3 bases between them. In DNA, the CDR3 is TGTGCCAGCAGCTTACCGAATCAGCCCCAGCATTTT. It codes for CASSLPNQPQHF.

The rearrangement joins TRBV9 to TRBJ2-1, with D possibly TRBD2 on 6 matching bases. V was pared by 4 bases and J by 3 bases, with 14 bases between. The CDR3 loop spans 15 amino acids. Germline loops: CDR1 SGDLS, CDR2 YYNGEE. CDR3 residues: CASSSGGEIYNEQFF. Here the CDR3 DNA reads TGTGCCAGCAGCTCCGGAGGGGAGATCTACAATGAGCAGTTCTTC.

V and J are TRBV9 and TRBJ2-3, with D tentatively TRBD1 (6 bases). The CDR3 contains 14 residues. Trimming shortened V by 5 bases and J by 4 bases, and 14 bases separated the two germline ends. Germline V gene sequence: CDR1 SGDLS, CDR2 YYNGEE. The CDR3 sequence: CASRAGVEADTQYF. In DNA, the CDR3 is TGTGCCAGCAGGGCAGGGGTCGAAGCAGATACGCAGTATTTT.

The rearrangement links TRBV20-1 to TRBJ2-4; a weak D match, TRBD2 (6 bases). The CDR3 spans 11 residues. Germline V gene lookup returns CDR1 DFQATT and CDR2 SNEGSKA (reference sequence). The germline V and J ends were trimmed by 6 bases and 12 bases, with 15 bases remaining between them. The CDR3 is CSATGGSYQYF. The CDR3 coding sequence is TGCAGTGCAACTGGGGGGTCCTATCAGTACTTC.

This chain links TRBV3-1 with TRBJ2-1, with TRBD2 matching 10 bases. The junction had 11 bases not matched to a gene; V was cut back by 1 base and J by 8 bases. The CDR3 length is 17 residues. CDR1 and CDR2 (germline): LGHDT, YNNKEL (reference sequence). CDR3 sequence: CASSQGFSGGAGDEQFF. CDR3 bases: TGTGCCAGCAGCCAAGGATTCAGCGGGGGGGCCGGGGATGAGCAGTTCTTC.

The rearrangement uses TRBV15 and TRBJ1-2; TRBD1 agrees at 7 bases. This CDR3 is 15 amino acids long. Per germline, CDR1 LNHNV and CDR2 YYDKDF (reference sequence). V lost 0 bases, J lost 4 bases, and 5 bases stayed unmatched. DNA for the CDR3: TGTGCCACCAGCAGAGAGCGCGGGACAGTCTATGGCTACACCTTC. Its translation: CATSRERGTVYGYTF.

This clonotype was counted a few times. The V gene is TRBV6-1, the J gene TRBJ2-7; possibly TRBD1 or TRBD2 for D (6 bases each). The CDR3 contains 14 residues. V gave up 6 bases and J gave up 0 bases, with 12 bases separating them. CDR1 is MNHNS and CDR2 is SASEGT in the germline V gene. CDR3 bases: TGTGCCAGCAGGGCCGGGGGCCTCTCCTACGAGCAGTACTTC. It yields the protein CASRAGGLSYEQYF.

The CDR3 sequence: CASGELAGGYRFF. DNA of the CDR3: TGTGCCAGCGGGGAACTAGCGGGGGGTTATCGGTTCTTC. The chain uses TRBV12-3 or TRBV12-4 and TRBJ2-1; 12 bases match TRBD2. The CDR3 runs 13 residues. The J segment lost 15 bases and the V segment lost 8 bases, leaving 11 bases of the junction unmatched.

This chain links TRBV5-4 with TRBJ1-2; TRBD1 agrees at 7 bases. CDR1 and CDR2 from the germline V gene are SGHNT and YYREEE (reference sequence). The CDR3 runs 14 residues. V lost 4 bases to trimming and J lost 0 bases; unmatched junction nucleotides: 3. For the CDR3, the DNA is TGTGCCAGCAGCCCCGGACAGGCTAACTATGGCTACACCTTC. It translates to CASSPGQANYGYTF.

The gene calls are TRBV7-9 and TRBJ1-6; D possibly corresponds to TRBD1 (6 bases). Germline V CDR1 and CDR2: SEHNR, FQNEAQ (reference sequence). The CDR3 spans 18 residues. Trimming shortened V by 5 bases and J by 0 bases, and 17 bases separated the two germline ends. CDR3 nucleotide sequence: TGTGCCAGCAGCGCCGGACCAGGGGATAGCTCCTATAATTCACCCCTCCACTTT. Translation: CASSAGPGDSSYNSPLHF. The full variable domain, rest sourced from reference TRBV7-9 and TRBJ1-6, is DTGVSQNPRHKITKRGQNVTFRCDPISEHNRLYWYRQTLGQGPEFLTYFQNEAQLEKSRLLSDRFSAERPKGSFSTLEIQRTEQGDSAMYLCASSAGPGDSSYNSPLHFGNGTRLTVT.

The V and J genes are TRBV20-1 and TRBJ1-5; D is unclear. Germline CDR1 DFQATT, CDR2 SNEGSKA (reference sequence). The V gene lost 0 bases and the J gene lost 0 bases, with 6 bases spanning the gap. The CDR3 loop spans 14 amino acids. This chain's CDR3 is CSARDGFSNQPQHF. CDR3 sequence (DNA): TGCAGTGCTAGAGACGGGTTTAGCAATCAGCCCCAGCATTTT.

CDR3 sequence: CASSPLIDYEQYF. The CDR3 nucleotides are TGCGCCAGCAGCCCTCTGATAGACTACGAGCAGTACTTC. The V call is TRBV4-1, the J call TRBJ2-7; D is uncertain. The CDR3 runs to 13 residues. The V end lost 4 bases, the J end lost 3 bases, and 10 bases lay between the germline ends. Germline values: CDR1 MGHRA, CDR2 YSYEKL.

The chain has TRBV9 and TRBJ1-5; D gene uncertain. The CDR3 length is 14 residues. Per the germline V gene, CDR1 is SGDLS and CDR2 is YYNGEE. With 4 bases removed from V and 6 bases from J, the gap between germline ends came to 14 bases. For the CDR3, the DNA is TGTGCCAGCAGCCCGCGTGATTACTCTCAGCCCCAGCATTTT. Translation: CASSPRDYSQPQHF.

CDR3 DNA: TGCAGTGCTAGACAGGGTGGCACCGGGGAGCTGTTTTTT. Its translation is CSARQGGTGELFF. J is TRBJ2-2 and V is TRBV20-1; a possible D gene is TRBD1 (5 bases). Per the germline V gene, CDR1 is DFQATT and CDR2 is SNEGSKA (reference sequence). The CDR3 spans 13 residues. V lost 2 bases and J 4 bases, leaving 8 bases between the germline ends.

The chain links TRBV6-1 to TRBJ2-3, with 9 bases that match TRBD1. V lost 3 bases and J lost 2; bases outside the gene matches: 6. Germline-derived CDR1 and CDR2 are MNHNS and SASEGT. This CDR3 region has 16 residues. This CDR3 reads CASSDNRGPYTDTQYF. For the CDR3, the DNA is TGTGCCAGCAGTGACAACAGGGGGCCCTACACAGATACGCAGTATTTT.

The genes are TRBV29-1 and TRBJ2-7; TRBD1 matches at 7 bases. Germline trimming cut 7 bases from V and 3 bases from J; bases unmatched to any gene: 3. CDR1 and CDR2 (germline): SQVTM, ANQGSEA. This CDR3 is built from 11 residues. The CDR3 loop reads CSAGDSYEQYV. CDR3 sequence (DNA): TGCAGCGCCGGGGACAGCTACGAGCAGTACGTC.